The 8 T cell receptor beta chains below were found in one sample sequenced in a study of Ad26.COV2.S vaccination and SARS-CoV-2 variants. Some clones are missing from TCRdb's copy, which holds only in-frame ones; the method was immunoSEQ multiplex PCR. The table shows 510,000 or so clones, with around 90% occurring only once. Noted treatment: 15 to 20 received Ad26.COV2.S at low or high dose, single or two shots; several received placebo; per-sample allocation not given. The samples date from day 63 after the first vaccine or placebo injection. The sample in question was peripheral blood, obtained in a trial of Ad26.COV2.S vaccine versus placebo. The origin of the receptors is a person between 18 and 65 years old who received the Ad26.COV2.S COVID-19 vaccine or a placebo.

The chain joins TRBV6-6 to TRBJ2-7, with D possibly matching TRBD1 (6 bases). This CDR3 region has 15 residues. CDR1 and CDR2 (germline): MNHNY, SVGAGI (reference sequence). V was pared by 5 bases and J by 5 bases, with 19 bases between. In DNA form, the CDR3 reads TGTGCCAGCAGTACACTCAGGGGAGAAGGGAACGAGCAGTACTTC. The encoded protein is CASSTLRGEGNEQYF.

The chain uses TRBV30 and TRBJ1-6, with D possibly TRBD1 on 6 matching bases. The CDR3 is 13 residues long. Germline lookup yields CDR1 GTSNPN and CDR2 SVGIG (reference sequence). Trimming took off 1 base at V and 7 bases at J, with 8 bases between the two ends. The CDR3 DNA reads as TGTGCCTGGAGTGACAGGGTAAATTCACCCCTCCACTTT. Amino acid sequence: CAWSDRVNSPLHF.

The CDR3 DNA reads TGCAGCGCTGCCGGGGTCACTGAAGCTTTCTTT. This translates into CSAAGVTEAFF. This chain connects TRBV29-1 to TRBJ1-1; D is ambiguous. The germline CDR1 and CDR2 sequences are SQVTM and ANQGSEA. V lost 7 bases, J lost 4 bases, and 10 bases lay in between. The length of the CDR3 is 11 residues.

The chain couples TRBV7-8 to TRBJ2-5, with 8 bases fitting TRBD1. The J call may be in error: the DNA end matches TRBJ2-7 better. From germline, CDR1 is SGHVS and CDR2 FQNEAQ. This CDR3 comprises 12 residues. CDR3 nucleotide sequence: TGTGCCAGCAGCTACAGGGGGTACGAGCAGTACTTC. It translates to CASSYRGYEQYF.

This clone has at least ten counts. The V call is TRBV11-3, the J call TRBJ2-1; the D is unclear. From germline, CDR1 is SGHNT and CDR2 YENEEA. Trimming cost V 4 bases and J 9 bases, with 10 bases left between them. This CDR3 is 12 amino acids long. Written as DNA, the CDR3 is TGTGCCAGCAGCTCCCTATTCGGTGAGCAGTTCTTC. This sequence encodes CASSSLFGEQFF.

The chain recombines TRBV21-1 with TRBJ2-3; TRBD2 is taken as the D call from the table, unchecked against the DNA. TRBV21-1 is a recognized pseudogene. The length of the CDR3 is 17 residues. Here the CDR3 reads CASSLLPGGLKADTQYF. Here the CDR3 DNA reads TGTGCCAGCAGCCTCCTCCCGGGGGGCCTCAAGGCAGATACGCAGTATTTT.

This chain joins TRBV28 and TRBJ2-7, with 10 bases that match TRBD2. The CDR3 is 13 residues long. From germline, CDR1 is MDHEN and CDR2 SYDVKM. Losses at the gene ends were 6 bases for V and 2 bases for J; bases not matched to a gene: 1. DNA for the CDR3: TGTGCCAGCAGAAGCGGGAGGGCCTACGAGCAGTACTTC. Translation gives CASRSGRAYEQYF.

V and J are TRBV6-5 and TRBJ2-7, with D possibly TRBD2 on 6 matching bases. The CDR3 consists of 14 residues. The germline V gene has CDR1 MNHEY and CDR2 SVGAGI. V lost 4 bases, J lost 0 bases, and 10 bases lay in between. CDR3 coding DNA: TGTGCCAGCAGTTTTGTAGCGGACTCCTACGAGCAGTACTTC. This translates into CASSFVADSYEQYF.